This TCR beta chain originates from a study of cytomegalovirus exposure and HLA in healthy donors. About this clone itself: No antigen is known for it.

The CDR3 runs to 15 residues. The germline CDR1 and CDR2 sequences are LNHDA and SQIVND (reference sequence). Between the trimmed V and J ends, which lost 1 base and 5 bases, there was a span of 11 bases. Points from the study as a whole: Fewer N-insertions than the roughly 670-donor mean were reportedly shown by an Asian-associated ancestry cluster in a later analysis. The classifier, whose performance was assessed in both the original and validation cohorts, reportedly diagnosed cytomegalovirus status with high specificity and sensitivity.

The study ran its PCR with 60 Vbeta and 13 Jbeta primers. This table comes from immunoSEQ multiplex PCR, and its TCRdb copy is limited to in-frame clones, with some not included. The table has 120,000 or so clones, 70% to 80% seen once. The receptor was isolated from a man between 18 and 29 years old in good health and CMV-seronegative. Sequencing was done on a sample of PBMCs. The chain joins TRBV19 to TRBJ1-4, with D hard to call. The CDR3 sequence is CASSIGPGLNEKLFF. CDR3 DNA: TGTGCCAGTAGTATAGGACCGGGGTTGAATGAAAAACTGTTTTTT. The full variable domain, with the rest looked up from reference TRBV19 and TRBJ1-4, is DGGITQSPKYLFRKEGQNVTLSCEQNLNHDAMYWYRQDPGQGLRLIYYSQIVNDFQKGDIAEGYSVSREKKESFPLTVTSAQKNPTAFYLCASSIGPGLNEKLFFGSGTQLSVL.